This TCR beta chain was obtained from a study of T cell repertoires in cytomegalovirus infection. Trimming stripped 7 bases from V and 8 bases from J, with 20 bases between. This CDR3 contains 14 residues. Notes on this clonotype: Its matching antigen is unknown.

MiXCR, run by TCRdb on the reads, gives a single entry per CDR3 protein. The sample lists approximately 310,000 distinct CDR3 sequences, about 25% occurring once. The specimen comprised cultured PBMCs, sampled from culture after CMV antigen stimulation. The source is a human donor in good health (CMV status not recorded). Some clones in this sample may be carry-over from other donors' samples. The chain has TRBV12-3 or TRBV12-4 and TRBJ1-2; D remains unclear. The DNA of the CDR3 is TGTGCCAGCAACGACGACACGGCCTCGCTCGGCTACACCTTC. This codes for CASNDDTASLGYTF.